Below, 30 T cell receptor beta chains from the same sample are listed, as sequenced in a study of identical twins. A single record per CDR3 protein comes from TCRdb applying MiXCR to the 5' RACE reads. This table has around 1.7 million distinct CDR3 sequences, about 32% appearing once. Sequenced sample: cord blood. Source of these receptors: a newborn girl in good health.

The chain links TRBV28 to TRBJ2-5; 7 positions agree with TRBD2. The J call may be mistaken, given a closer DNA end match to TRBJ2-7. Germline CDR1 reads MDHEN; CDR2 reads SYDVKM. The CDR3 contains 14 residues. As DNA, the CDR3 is TGTGCCAGCAGTTTTCTAGCGGATTATTACGAGCAGTACTTC. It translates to CASSFLADYYEQYF.

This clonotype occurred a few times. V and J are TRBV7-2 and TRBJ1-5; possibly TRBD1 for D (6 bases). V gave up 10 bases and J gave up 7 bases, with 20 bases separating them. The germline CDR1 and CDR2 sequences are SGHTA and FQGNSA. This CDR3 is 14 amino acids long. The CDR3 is CATTPSAGVQPQHF. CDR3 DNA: TGTGCCACCACCCCCAGCGCAGGGGTACAGCCCCAGCATTTT.

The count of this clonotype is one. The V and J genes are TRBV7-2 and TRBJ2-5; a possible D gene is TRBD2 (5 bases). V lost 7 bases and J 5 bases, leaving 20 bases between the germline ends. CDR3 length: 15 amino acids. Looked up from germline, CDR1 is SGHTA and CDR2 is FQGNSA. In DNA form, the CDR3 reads TGTGCCAGCACCCTCGCCCAGCAGCGGTGGGAGACCCAGTACTTC. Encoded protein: CASTLAQQRWETQYF.

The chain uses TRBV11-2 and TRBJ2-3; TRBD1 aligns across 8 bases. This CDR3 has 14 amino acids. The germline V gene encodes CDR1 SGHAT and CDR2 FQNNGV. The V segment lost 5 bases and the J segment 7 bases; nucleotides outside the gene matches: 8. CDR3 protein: CASSPRTGGYTQYF. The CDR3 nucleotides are TGTGCCAGCAGCCCAAGAACAGGGGGTTATACGCAGTATTTT.

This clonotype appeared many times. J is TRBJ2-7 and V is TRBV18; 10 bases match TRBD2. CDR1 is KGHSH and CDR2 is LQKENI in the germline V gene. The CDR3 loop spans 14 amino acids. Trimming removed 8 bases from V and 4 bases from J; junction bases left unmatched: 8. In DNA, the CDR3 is TGTGCCAGCAGTCCGGGACTAGCGACGTACGAGCAGTACTTC. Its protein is CASSPGLATYEQYF. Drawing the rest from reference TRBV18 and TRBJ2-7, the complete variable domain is NAGVMQNPRHLVRRRGQEARLRCSPMKGHSHVYWYRQLPEEGLKFMVYLQKENIIDESGMPKERFSAEFPKEGPSILRIQQVVRGDSAAYFCASSPGLATYEQYFGPGTRLTVT.

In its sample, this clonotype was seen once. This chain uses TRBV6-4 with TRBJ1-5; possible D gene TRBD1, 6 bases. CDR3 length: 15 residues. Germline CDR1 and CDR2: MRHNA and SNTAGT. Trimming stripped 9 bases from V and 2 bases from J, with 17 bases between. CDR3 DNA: TGTGCCAGGGGGGCCAGGAAATTGGGCAATCAGCCCCAGCATTTT. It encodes CARGARKLGNQPQHF.

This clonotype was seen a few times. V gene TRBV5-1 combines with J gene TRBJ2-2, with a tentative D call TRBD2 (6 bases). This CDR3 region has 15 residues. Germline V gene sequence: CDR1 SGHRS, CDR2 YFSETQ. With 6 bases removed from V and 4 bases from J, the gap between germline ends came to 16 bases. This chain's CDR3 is CASKGLPRSTGELFF. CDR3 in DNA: TGCGCCAGCAAGGGACTCCCCAGGTCCACCGGGGAGCTGTTTTTT.

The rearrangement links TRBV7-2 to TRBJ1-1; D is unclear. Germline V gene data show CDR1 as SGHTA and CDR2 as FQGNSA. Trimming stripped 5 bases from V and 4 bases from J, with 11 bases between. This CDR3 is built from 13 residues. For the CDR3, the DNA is TGTGCCAGCAGCCCACTCCGGGGCACTGAAGCTTTCTTT. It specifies CASSPLRGTEAFF. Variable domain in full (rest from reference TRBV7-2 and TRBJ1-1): GAGVSQSPSNKVTEKGKDVELRCDPISGHTALYWYRQSLGQGLEFLIYFQGNSAPDKSGLPSDRFSAERTGGSVSTLTIQRTQQEDSAVYLCASSPLRGTEAFFGQGTRLTVV.

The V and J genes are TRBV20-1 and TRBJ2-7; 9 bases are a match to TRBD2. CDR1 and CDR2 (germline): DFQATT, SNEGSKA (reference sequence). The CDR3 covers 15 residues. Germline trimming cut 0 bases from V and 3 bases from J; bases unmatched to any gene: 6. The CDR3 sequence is CSARDPGTSNYEQYF. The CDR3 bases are TGCAGTGCTAGAGATCCGGGGACTAGCAACTACGAGCAGTACTTC.

CDR3 region: CASSLGIGGSYNEQYF. DNA for the CDR3: TGTGCCAGCAGCTTAGGGATAGGGGGGTCATACAATGAGCAGTACTTC. This sequence joins TRBV7-2 and TRBJ2-5, with D perhaps TRBD1 or TRBD2 (6 bases each). This CDR3 has 16 residues. V gave up 1 base and J gave up 11 bases, with 23 bases separating them. Germline V CDR1 and CDR2: SGHTA, FQGNSA.

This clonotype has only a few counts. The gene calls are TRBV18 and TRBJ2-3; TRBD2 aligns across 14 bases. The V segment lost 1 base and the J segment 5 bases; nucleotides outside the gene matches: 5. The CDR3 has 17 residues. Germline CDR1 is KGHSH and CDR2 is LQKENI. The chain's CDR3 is CASSPRLAGGRGDTQYF. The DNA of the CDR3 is TGTGCCAGCTCACCACGACTAGCGGGGGGGCGTGGAGATACGCAGTATTTT.

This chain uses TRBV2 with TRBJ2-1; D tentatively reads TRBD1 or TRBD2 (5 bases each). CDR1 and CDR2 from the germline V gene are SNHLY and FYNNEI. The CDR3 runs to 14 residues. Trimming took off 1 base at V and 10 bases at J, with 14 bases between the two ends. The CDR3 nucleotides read TGTGCCAGCAGTGAAGTGGGGGAGTCCTACGAGCAGTTCTTC. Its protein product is CASSEVGESYEQFF.

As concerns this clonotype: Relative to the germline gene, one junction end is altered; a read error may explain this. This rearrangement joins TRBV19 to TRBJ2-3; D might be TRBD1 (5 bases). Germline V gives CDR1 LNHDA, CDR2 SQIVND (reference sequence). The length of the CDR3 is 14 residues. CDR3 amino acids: CAGSIRTRTDTQYF. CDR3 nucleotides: TGTGCCGGTAGTATAAGGACACGGACAGATACGCAGTATTTT.

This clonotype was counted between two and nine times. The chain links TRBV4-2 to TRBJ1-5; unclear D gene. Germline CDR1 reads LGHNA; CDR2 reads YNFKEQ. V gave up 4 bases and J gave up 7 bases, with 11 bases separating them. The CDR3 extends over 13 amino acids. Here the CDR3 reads CASSPDLRQPQHF. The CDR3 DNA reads TGTGCCAGCAGCCCGGACCTGAGGCAGCCCCAGCATTTT.

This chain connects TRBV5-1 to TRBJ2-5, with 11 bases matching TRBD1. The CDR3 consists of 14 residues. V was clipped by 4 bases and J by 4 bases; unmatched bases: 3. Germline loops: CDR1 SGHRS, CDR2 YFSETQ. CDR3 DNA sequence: TGCGCCAGCAGCCCGGGGACAGGGGGAGAGACCCAGTACTTC. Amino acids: CASSPGTGGETQYF.

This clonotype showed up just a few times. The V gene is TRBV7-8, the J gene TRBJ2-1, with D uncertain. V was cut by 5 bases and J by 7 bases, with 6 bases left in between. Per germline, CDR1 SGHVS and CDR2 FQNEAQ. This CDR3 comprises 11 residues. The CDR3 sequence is CASSLQNEQFF. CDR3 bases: TGTGCCAGCAGCCTTCAGAATGAGCAGTTCTTC.

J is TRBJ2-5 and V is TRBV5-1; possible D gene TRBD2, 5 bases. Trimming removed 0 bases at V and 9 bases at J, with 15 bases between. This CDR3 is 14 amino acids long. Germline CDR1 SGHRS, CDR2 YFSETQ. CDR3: CASSLVGVQSSQYF. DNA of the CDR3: TGCGCCAGCAGCTTGGTGGGAGTTCAGTCGTCCCAGTACTTC.

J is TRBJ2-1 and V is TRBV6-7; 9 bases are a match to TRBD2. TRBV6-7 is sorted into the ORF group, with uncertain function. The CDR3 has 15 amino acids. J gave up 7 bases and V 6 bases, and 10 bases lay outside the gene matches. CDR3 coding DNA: TGTGCCAGCAGGGTCCAAAAGCGGGAGGCGAATGAGCAGTTCTTC. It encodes CASRVQKREANEQFF.

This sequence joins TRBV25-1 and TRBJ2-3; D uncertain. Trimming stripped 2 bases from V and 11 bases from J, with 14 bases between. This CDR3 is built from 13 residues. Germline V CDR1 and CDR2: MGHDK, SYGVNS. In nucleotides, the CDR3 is TGTGCCAGCAGTGAAGGCGGCCATTTACAGCAGTATTTT. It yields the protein CASSEGGHLQQYF.

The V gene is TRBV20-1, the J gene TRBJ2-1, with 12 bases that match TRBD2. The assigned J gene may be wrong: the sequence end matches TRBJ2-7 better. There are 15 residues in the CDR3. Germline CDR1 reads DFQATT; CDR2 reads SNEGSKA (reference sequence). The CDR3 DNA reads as TGCAGTGCAGCCCCGACTAGCGGGGGCCACAATGAGCAGTACTTC. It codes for CSAAPTSGGHNEQYF.

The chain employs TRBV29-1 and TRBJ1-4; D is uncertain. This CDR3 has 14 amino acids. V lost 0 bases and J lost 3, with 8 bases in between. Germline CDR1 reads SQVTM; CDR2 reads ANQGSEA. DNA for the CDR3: TGCAGCGTTGAAGATCCGGCAGCTAATGAAAAACTGTTTTTT. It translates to CSVEDPAANEKLFF.

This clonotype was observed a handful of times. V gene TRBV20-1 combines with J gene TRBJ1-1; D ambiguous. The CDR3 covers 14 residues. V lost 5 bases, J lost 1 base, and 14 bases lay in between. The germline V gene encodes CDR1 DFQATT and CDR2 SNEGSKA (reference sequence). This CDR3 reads CSAPKPGWNTEAFF. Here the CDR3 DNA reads TGCAGTGCTCCCAAGCCAGGTTGGAACACTGAAGCTTTCTTT.

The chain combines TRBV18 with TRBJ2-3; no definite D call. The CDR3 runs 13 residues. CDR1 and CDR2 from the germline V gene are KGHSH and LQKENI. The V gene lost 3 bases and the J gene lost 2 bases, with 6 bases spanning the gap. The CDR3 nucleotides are TGTGCCAGCTCACCGACGACCACAGATACGCAGTATTTT. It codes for CASSPTTTDTQYF.

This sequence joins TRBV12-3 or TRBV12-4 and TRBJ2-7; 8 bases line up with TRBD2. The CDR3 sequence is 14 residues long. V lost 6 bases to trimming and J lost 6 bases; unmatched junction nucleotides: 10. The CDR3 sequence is CASSPEGRGGEQYF. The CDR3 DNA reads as TGTGCCAGCAGCCCAGAGGGCCGGGGGGGCGAGCAGTACTTC.

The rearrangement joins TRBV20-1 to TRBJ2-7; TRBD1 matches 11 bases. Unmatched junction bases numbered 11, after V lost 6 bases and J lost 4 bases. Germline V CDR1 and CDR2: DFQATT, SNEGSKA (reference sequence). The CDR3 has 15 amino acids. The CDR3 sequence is CSATIPGTGGYEQYF. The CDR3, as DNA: TGCAGTGCCACCATCCCCGGGACAGGGGGATACGAGCAGTACTTC.

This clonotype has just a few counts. The CDR3 region is CASNEGLGDPETQYF. DNA of the CDR3: TGTGCCAGCAACGAGGGACTAGGGGATCCAGAGACCCAGTACTTC. The gene calls are TRBV2 and TRBJ2-5, with 8 nucleotides matching TRBD2. The J segment lost 4 bases and the V segment lost 7 bases, leaving 11 bases of the junction unmatched. This CDR3 spans 15 amino acids. CDR1 is SNHLY, CDR2 FYNNEI, per germline.

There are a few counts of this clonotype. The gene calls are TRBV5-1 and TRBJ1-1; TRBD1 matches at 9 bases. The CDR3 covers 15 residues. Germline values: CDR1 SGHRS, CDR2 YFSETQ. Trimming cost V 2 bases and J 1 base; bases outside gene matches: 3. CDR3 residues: CASSLQTGGNTEAFF. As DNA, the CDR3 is TGCGCCAGCAGCTTACAGACAGGGGGGAACACTGAAGCTTTCTTT.

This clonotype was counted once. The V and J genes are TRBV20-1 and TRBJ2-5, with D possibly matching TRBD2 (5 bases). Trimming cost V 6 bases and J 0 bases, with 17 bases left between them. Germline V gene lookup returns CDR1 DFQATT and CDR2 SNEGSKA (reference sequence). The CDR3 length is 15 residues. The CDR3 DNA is TGCAGTGCCTCTAGGAGGAACGAGTACCAAGAGACCCAGTACTTC. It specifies CSASRRNEYQETQYF.

In nucleotides, the CDR3 is TGTGCCAGCAGCTTACAGGGGAATGGTGGGACCCAGTACTTC. Protein sequence: CASSLQGNGGTQYF. The chain recombines TRBV7-2 with TRBJ2-4, with D perhaps matching TRBD1 (6 bases). The J call may be in error: the DNA end matches TRBJ2-5 better. Germline-derived CDR1 and CDR2 are SGHTA and FQGNSA. The CDR3 has 14 residues.

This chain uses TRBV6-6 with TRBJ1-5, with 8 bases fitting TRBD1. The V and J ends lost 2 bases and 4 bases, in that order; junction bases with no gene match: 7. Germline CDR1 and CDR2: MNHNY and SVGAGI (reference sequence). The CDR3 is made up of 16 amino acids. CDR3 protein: CASSYRAGGLNQPQHF. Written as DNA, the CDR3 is TGTGCCAGCAGTTACAGGGCAGGGGGCCTTAATCAGCCCCAGCATTTT.